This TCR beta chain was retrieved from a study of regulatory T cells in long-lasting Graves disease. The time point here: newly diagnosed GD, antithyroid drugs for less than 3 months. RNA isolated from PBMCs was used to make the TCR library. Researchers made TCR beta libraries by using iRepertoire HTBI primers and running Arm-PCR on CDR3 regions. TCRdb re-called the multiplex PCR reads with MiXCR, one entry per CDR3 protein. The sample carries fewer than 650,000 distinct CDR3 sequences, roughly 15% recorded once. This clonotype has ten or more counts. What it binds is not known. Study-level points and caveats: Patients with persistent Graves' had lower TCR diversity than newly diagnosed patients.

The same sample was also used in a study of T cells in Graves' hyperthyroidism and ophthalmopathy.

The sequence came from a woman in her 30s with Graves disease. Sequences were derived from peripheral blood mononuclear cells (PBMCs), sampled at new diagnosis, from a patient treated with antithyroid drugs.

The CDR3 DNA is TGCGCCAGCAGCTTGTATGGAGGGGAGCAGTACTTC. It is translated as CASSLYGGEQYF. The chain uses TRBV5-1 and TRBJ2-7; a possible D gene is TRBD2 (6 bases). The CDR3 has 12 residues. V gave up 1 base and J gave up 7 bases, with 9 bases separating them. Germline values: CDR1 SGHRS, CDR2 YFSETQ.